The 20 T cell receptor beta chains reported below all come from one sample, sequenced in a study of beta chain features in type 1 diabetes. Whole-study findings and limits: In every one of the four CD4+ subsets, TCRB CDR3s were moderately but significantly shorter in Type 1 diabetes patients.

The sequenced template was cDNA made from the entire isolated RNA. Data came from immunoSEQ multiplex PCR; TCRdb stores just in-frame clones and leaves some out. Found here are a few hundred thousand clones, around 24% of them singletons; the top ten hold around 0.012%. Their recognized antigens are unknown. Sequenced input: naive CD4+ T cells from blood. Receptor source: a woman aged 25 to 45 with type 1 diabetes.

This chain uses TRBV10-3 with TRBJ1-1; D is unclear. CDR1 is ENHRY, CDR2 SYGVKD, per germline. This CDR3 is 13 amino acids long. The V end lost 4 bases, the J end lost 5 bases, and 11 bases lay between the germline ends. The CDR3 sequence: CAISGPRETEAFF. In DNA, the CDR3 is TGTGCCATCAGTGGCCCACGGGAGACTGAAGCTTTCTTT.

This clone was counted a single time. CDR3 sequence: CASSAPSGRNEQFF. The CDR3 nucleotides read TGTGCCAGCAGTGCCCCTAGCGGGAGGAATGAGCAGTTCTTC. The V and J genes are TRBV2 and TRBJ2-1, with 11 bases fitting TRBD2. The trim removed 4 bases at V and 7 bases at J, leaving 3 bases unmatched. Germline V lookup: CDR1 SNHLY, CDR2 FYNNEI. This CDR3 is built from 14 residues.

This chain joins TRBV5-1 and TRBJ2-1; 10 bases are a match to TRBD2. The CDR3 is made up of 16 amino acids. Trimming cost V 4 bases and J 5 bases; bases outside gene matches: 9. Germline CDR1 SGHRS, CDR2 YFSETQ. CDR3 loop: CASSLIAGGSHNEQFF. CDR3 DNA sequence: TGCGCCAGCAGCCTTATAGCGGGAGGTAGCCACAATGAGCAGTTCTTC.

This chain joins TRBV5-1 and TRBJ2-2; D unclear. The V gene lost 3 bases and the J gene lost 8 bases, with 17 bases spanning the gap. The CDR3 spans 15 residues. From germline, CDR1 is SGHRS and CDR2 YFSETQ. CDR3 protein: CASSSPEAGAGELFF. CDR3 bases: TGCGCCAGCAGCTCCCCCGAGGCTGGAGCTGGGGAGCTGTTTTTT.

V is TRBV6-1 and J is TRBJ2-2, with 9 bases that match TRBD1. Germline V gene sequence: CDR1 MNHNS, CDR2 SASEGT. The V and J ends lost 6 bases and 7 bases, in that order; junction bases with no gene match: 3. The CDR3 is 13 residues long. The DNA of the CDR3 is TGTGCCAGCAGGGGGACAGGGATCGGGGAGCTGTTTTTT. Translated, it gives CASRGTGIGELFF.

This rearrangement joins TRBV28 to TRBJ2-1, with 12 bases that match TRBD2. This CDR3 region has 17 residues. V trimming: 5 bases; J trimming: 4 bases; junction bases outside the gene matches: 9. Germline CDR1 reads MDHEN; CDR2 reads SYDVKM. The CDR3 spells CASSVTGTSGPYNEQFF. The CDR3 nucleotides are TGTGCCAGCAGTGTCACCGGGACTAGCGGGCCTTACAATGAGCAGTTCTTC.

The chain joins TRBV5-8 to TRBJ1-5; 9 bases fit TRBD1. The V gene's germline CDR1 is SGHTS and CDR2 YDEGEE. V trimming: 3 bases; J trimming: 4 bases; junction bases outside the gene matches: 11. The CDR3 spans 17 residues. CDR3 sequence reads: CASSYIQPGQGNQPQHF. The CDR3 nucleotides read TGTGCCAGCAGCTATATTCAACCGGGACAGGGAAATCAGCCCCAGCATTTT. The full variable domain, with the rest looked up from reference TRBV5-8 and TRBJ1-5, is EAGVTQSPTHLIKTRGQQATLRCSPISGHTSVYWYQQALGLGLQFLLWYDEGEERNRGNFPPRFSGRQFPNYSSELNVNALELEDSALYLCASSYIQPGQGNQPQHFGDGTRLSIL.

This clone has more than one count but fewer than ten. The chain has TRBV23-1 and TRBJ1-5; D not certain. TRBV23-1 is given ORF status, its function remaining uncertain. The CDR3 is made up of 15 amino acids. Trimming removed 3 bases from V and 3 bases from J, with 12 bases in between. The CDR3 region is CASSHPVRLNQPQHF. CDR3 in DNA: TGCGCCAGCAGTCATCCCGTGCGACTCAATCAGCCCCAGCATTTT.

This clone has a handful of counts. J is TRBJ1-4 and V is TRBV19; D call uncertain. Germline lookup yields CDR1 LNHDA and CDR2 SQIVND (reference sequence). V was clipped by 7 bases and J by 7 bases, with 7 bases between them. This CDR3 has 11 residues. The CDR3 region has the DNA TGTGCCAGTATTTCGGGTGAAAAACTGTTTTTT. Translated: CASISGEKLFF.

The chain recombines TRBV29-1 with TRBJ2-1, with 11 bases fitting TRBD2. The J segment lost 1 base and the V segment lost 6 bases, leaving 5 bases of the junction unmatched. In germline, CDR1 is SQVTM, CDR2 ANQGSEA. CDR3 length: 15 amino acids. DNA for the CDR3: TGCAGCGTCCGCGGACTAGCGGGTTCCTACAATGAGCAGTTCTTC. Translation gives CSVRGLAGSYNEQFF.

This clone was seen only a few times. The chain couples TRBV14 to TRBJ2-1, with 10 bases fitting TRBD2. V gave up 2 bases and J gave up 7 bases; unmatched junction bases: 8. The length of the CDR3 is 16 residues. Germline V lookup: CDR1 SGHDN, CDR2 FVKESK. CDR3 sequence: CASSQLSGRAENEQFF. The CDR3 DNA reads as TGTGCCAGCAGCCAACTCAGCGGGAGGGCCGAGAATGAGCAGTTCTTC.

This clone has a handful of counts. V usage is TRBV18 and J usage is TRBJ1-1; a possible D gene is TRBD1 (6 bases). The CDR3 covers 16 residues. Germline V gene data show CDR1 as KGHSH and CDR2 as LQKENI. Trimming took 3 bases from V and 5 from J, leaving 19 bases between them. The DNA for the CDR3 is TGTGCCAGCTCACCTAACGGAGCCGGGACAAGAACTGAAGCTTTCTTT. It yields the protein CASSPNGAGTRTEAFF. Full variable domain (outside the CDR3, taken from reference TRBV18 and TRBJ1-1): NAGVMQNPRHLVRRRGQEARLRCSPMKGHSHVYWYRQLPEEGLKFMVYLQKENIIDESGMPKERFSAEFPKEGPSILRIQQVVRGDSAAYFCASSPNGAGTRTEAFFGQGTRLTVV.

This clone was found a few times. V usage is TRBV7-3 and J usage is TRBJ2-1; tentatively, D is TRBD2 (6 bases). V was trimmed by 4 bases and J by 1 base, leaving 11 bases between them. The germline V gene has CDR1 SGHTA and CDR2 FQGTGA. The CDR3 totals 15 residues. CDR3 DNA sequence: TGTGCCAGCAGCTCCCAGCGGGCTTCCTACAATGAGCAGTTCTTC. Its translation: CASSSQRASYNEQFF.

This sequence joins TRBV29-1 and TRBJ1-1; the match to TRBD1 covers 7 bases. Germline V gene data show CDR1 as SQVTM and CDR2 as ANQGSEA. The length of the CDR3 is 14 residues. J was trimmed by 0 bases and V by 6 bases; bases with no gene match: 7. CDR3 region: CSVRLTGLNTEAFF. Here the CDR3 DNA reads TGCAGCGTGCGATTGACAGGGTTGAACACTGAAGCTTTCTTT.

The V call is TRBV6-1, the J call TRBJ2-7, with TRBD1 matching 9 bases. V shed 6 bases, J shed 5 bases, and the junction held 8 bases outside the gene matches. The V gene's germline CDR1 is MNHNS and CDR2 SASEGT. The length of the CDR3 is 14 residues. The CDR3 region is CASRPGQGSHEQYF. The CDR3 DNA reads TGTGCCAGCAGGCCGGGACAGGGTAGCCACGAGCAGTACTTC.

This clone turned up a few times. The V and J genes are TRBV5-4 and TRBJ1-1, with a possible D match to TRBD1 (5 bases). V lost 4 bases to trimming and J lost 4 bases, with 14 bases between them. From germline, CDR1 is SGHNT and CDR2 YYREEE (reference sequence). The CDR3 is 14 amino acids. The CDR3 DNA follows: TGTGCCAGCAGCGCGCAGGGTATGGGCACTGAAGCTTTCTTT. Translating gives CASSAQGMGTEAFF.

This clone came up a few times. The chain uses TRBV13 and TRBJ1-2, with D hard to call. Germline CDR1 reads PRHDT; CDR2 reads FYEKMQ (reference sequence). The CDR3 totals 12 residues. Deletions cut 1 base from V and 4 bases from J, with 4 bases between. The CDR3 spells CASSLDSYGYTF. CDR3 DNA: TGTGCCAGCAGCTTAGACAGCTATGGCTACACCTTC.

This clone turned up a few times. The gene calls are TRBV9 and TRBJ1-3; the D is unclear. Trimming shortened V by 7 bases and J by 0 bases, and 11 bases separated the two germline ends. The CDR3 has 14 residues. Germline V gene data show CDR1 as SGDLS and CDR2 as YYNGEE. The CDR3 loop reads CASSAGFSGNTIYF. The CDR3 nucleotides are TGTGCCAGCTCCGCAGGCTTCTCTGGAAACACCATATATTTT.

The chain recombines TRBV19 with TRBJ2-1, with 8 positions matching TRBD2. CDR1 is LNHDA, CDR2 SQIVND, per germline (reference sequence). The V gene end was trimmed by 3 bases and the J gene end by 3 bases; junction bases not matched to a gene: 1. This CDR3 region has 14 residues. DNA of the CDR3: TGTGCCAGTAGTATGGCGGGAGGCTACAATGAGCAGTTCTTC. This codes for CASSMAGGYNEQFF.

This clone appeared a few times. The CDR3 DNA follows: TGTGCCTGGAGTTTACCCTCGCAGGTTCAGTACTTC. It encodes CAWSLPSQVQYF. V gene TRBV30 combines with J gene TRBJ2-4, with D uncertain. Germline assignment: CDR1 GTSNPN and CDR2 SVGIG (reference sequence). The CDR3 is 12 amino acids. The ends were cut back, 2 bases at V and 11 bases at J, with 13 bases in the middle. Together with reference TRBV30 and TRBJ2-4, the CDR3 gives the full variable domain: SQTIHQWPATLVQPVGSPLSLECTVEGTSNPNLYWYRQAAGRGLQLLFYSVGIGQISSEVPQNLSASRPQDRQFILSSKKLLLSDSGFYLCAWSLPSQVQYFGAGTRLSVL.